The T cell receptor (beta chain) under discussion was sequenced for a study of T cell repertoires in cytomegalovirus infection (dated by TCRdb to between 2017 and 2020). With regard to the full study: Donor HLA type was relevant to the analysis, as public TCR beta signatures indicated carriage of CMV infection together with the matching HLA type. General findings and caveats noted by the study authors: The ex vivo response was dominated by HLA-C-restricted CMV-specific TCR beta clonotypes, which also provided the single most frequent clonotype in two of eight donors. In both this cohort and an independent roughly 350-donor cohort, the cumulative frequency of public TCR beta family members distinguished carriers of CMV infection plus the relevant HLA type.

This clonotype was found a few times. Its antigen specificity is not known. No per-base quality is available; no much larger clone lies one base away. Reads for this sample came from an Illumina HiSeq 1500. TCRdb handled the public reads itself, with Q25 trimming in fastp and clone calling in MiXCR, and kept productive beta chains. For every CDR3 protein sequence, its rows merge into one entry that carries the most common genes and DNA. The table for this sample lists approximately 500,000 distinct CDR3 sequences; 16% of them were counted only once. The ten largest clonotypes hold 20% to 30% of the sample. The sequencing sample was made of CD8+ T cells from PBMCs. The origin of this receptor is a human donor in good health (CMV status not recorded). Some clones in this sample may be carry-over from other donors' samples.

In nucleotides, the sequence is TGCGCCAGCAGTGAAAGGCTCACAGATACGCAGTATTTT. The encoded protein is CASSERLTDTQYF. The rearrangement combines TRBV10-1 with TRBJ2-3; no D gene call is confident. Per the germline V gene (reference sequence), WNHNN is the CDR1 and SYGVQD is the CDR2. The CDR3, from cysteine to phenylalanine, totals 13 residues. The DNA shown is the 39-base CDR3, in frame from base 1. V and J are truncated by 3 bases and 2 bases respectively, leaving an intervening sequence of 6 bases.